A selection of T cell receptor beta chains follows, all from one sample in a study of OX40 agonist ivuxolimab in advanced cancers. The method was immunoSEQ multiplex PCR; TCRdb's version includes in-frame clones alone and lacks a portion of them. The data contain some 40,000 clones, more than 70% of them singletons. The sequencing used CD4+ or CD8+ T cells sorted from blood, collected in a trial of the OX40 agonist ivuxolimab. The receptors shown here come from an adult with an advanced solid tumor such as melanoma, head and neck, liver or kidney cancer. Each CDR3 is given with its conserved first and last residue. D genes are given only for firm matches. A clone size is listed for some rows: how often the clone was seen (once, few, many), or a class if it is expanded.

TRBJ2-3	TRBD2	TRBV4-2	NA	CASSQDRRAGGTDTQYF	TGTGCCAGCAGCCAAGATCGCCGAGCGGGAGGTACAGATACGCAGTATTTT
TRBJ2-7	TRBD2	TRBV10-2	NA	CASSGTSGRAGISEQYF	TGCGCCAGCAGTGGGACTAGCGGGAGGGCCGGGATCAGTGAGCAGTACTTC
TRBJ2-1	TRBD2	TRBV7-3	NA	CASSLKPASGSSNEQFF	TGTGCCAGCAGCTTAAAACCCGCTAGCGGGAGTTCCAATGAGCAGTTCTTC
TRBJ2-7	NA	TRBV7-9	NA	CASSSSSVSYEQYF	TGTGCCAGCAGCTCGTCGTCCGTATCCTACGAGCAGTACTTC
TRBJ2-2	NA	TRBV5-1	NA	CASSPGEPSTGELFF	TGCGCCAGCAGCCCCGGGGAGCCCAGCACCGGGGAGCTGTTTTTT
TRBJ1-6	NA	TRBV2	NA	CASGAGRSSYNSPLHF	TGTGCCAGCGGGGCAGGGCGGAGCTCCTATAATTCACCCCTCCACTTT
TRBJ2-5	NA	TRBV18	NA	CASSPRWDAETQYF	TGTGCCAGCTCACCACGCTGGGACGCAGAGACCCAGTACTTC
TRBJ1-4	NA	TRBV6-5	NA	CASSYSSGKLFF	TGTGCCAGCAGTTACTCCTCCGGAAAACTGTTTTTT
TRBJ1-1	NA	TRBV18	NA	CASSPPAVTEAFF	TGTGCCAGCTCACCTCCTGCAGTAACTGAAGCTTTCTTT
TRBJ1-4	NA	TRBV28	NA	CASSLPGTGSEKLFF	TGTGCCAGCAGTCTGCCTGGTACGGGTAGCGAAAAACTGTTTTTT
TRBJ1-1	NA	TRBV6-6	few	CASSVTEKTEAFF	TGTGCCAGCAGTGTCACAGAAAAGACTGAAGCTTTCTTT
TRBJ1-2	NA	TRBV5-4	NA	CASSLRGRGAGNYGYTF	TGTGCCAGCAGTCTTCGTGGGAGGGGCGCAGGGAACTATGGCTACACCTTC
TRBJ2-6	NA	TRBV28	NA	CASTSPAGASGANVLTF	TGTGCCAGCACCTCCCCCGCAGGAGCATCTGGGGCCAACGTCCTGACTTTC
TRBJ1-6	NA	TRBV5-5	once	CASRQDFGNSPLHF	TGTGCCAGCAGACAAGACTTTGGAAATTCACCCCTCCACTTT
TRBJ2-5	NA	TRBV7-9	NA	CASSPIMGDLETQYF	TGTGCCAGCAGCCCTATAATGGGGGATTTGGAGACCCAGTACTTC
TRBJ1-4	TRBD1	TRBV7-6	NA	CASSPGHDRAWEKLFF	TGTGCCAGCAGCCCGGGCCACGACAGGGCCTGGGAAAAACTGTTTTTT
TRBJ1-5	NA	TRBV6-1	medium-sized	CASSEWASDQPQHF	TGTGCCAGCAGTGAATGGGCTAGCGATCAGCCCCAGCATTTT
TRBJ2-1	TRBD2	TRBV5-1	NA	CASSAHLAGGPNEQFF	TGCGCCAGCAGCGCCCACTTAGCGGGAGGGCCAAATGAGCAGTTCTTC
TRBJ2-3	TRBD2	TRBV4-1	NA	CASSQGSGSGTDTQYF	TGCGCCAGCAGCCAAGGTAGCGGGAGCGGCACAGATACGCAGTATTTT
TRBJ1-4	NA	TRBV5-1	NA	CASSSLGGANEKLFF	TGCGCCAGCAGCTCTCTAGGGGGAGCTAATGAAAAACTGTTTTTT